One and the same sample provided the 16 T cell receptor beta chains below, sequenced in a study of response to subunit inactivated influenza vaccine. TCRdb reprocessed the RT-PCR reads with MiXCR, giving one entry per CDR3 protein. This table holds some 800,000 distinct CDR3 sequences, about 20% found once. Sequenced here: PBMCs from blood, sampled 5 days after vaccination. The receptor source for this set is a man aged 50 to 60 who received an inactivated influenza vaccine.

V and J are TRBV28 and TRBJ2-1; 9 positions agree with TRBD2. The CDR3 consists of 15 residues. Losses at the gene ends were 7 bases for V and 7 bases for J; bases not matched to a gene: 11. CDR1 and CDR2 from the germline V gene are MDHEN and SYDVKM. The CDR3, as DNA: TGTGCCAGCACCCAGGCGGGGGGGCGTCGGAATGAGCAGTTCTTC. Its translation is CASTQAGGRRNEQFF. The whole variable domain, remainder taken from reference TRBV28 and TRBJ2-1, is DVKVTQSSRYLVKRTGEKVFLECVQDMDHENMFWYRQDPGLGLRLIYFSYDVKMKEKGDIPEGYSVSREKKERFSLILESASTNQTSMYLCASTQAGGRRNEQFFGPGTRLTVL.

This clonotype has at least ten counts. The chain recombines TRBV5-5 with TRBJ2-7; D unresolved. Germline lookup yields CDR1 SGHKS and CDR2 YYEKEE (reference sequence). The CDR3 contains 14 residues. The germline V and J ends were trimmed by 4 bases and 2 bases, with 13 bases remaining between them. The CDR3 sequence is CASSPLVPTYEQYF. Written as DNA, the CDR3 is TGTGCCAGCAGCCCTCTGGTTCCGACCTACGAGCAGTACTTC.

Only a few counts were recorded for this clonotype. V is TRBV5-5 and J is TRBJ1-4; D remains ambiguous. Trimming cost V 2 bases and J 13 bases, with 18 bases left between them. The CDR3 is 14 residues long. Germline lookup yields CDR1 SGHKS and CDR2 YYEKEE (reference sequence). CDR3 nucleotide sequence: TGTGCCAGCAGCTTATCATGGCTGTCCGGACCACTGTTTTTT. The encoded protein is CASSLSWLSGPLFF.

This clonotype was found a few times. The chain carries TRBV11-1 and TRBJ2-1, with 11 bases fitting TRBD2. The CDR3 length is 18 residues. The trim removed 7 bases at V and 4 bases at J, leaving 15 bases unmatched. Germline V gene lookup returns CDR1 SGHAT and CDR2 FQDESV (reference sequence). In nucleotides, the CDR3 is TGTGCCAGCAAAAAAGGGCTAGCGGGGGGCCCCTCTTACAATGAGCAGTTCTTC. Translated, it gives CASKKGLAGGPSYNEQFF.

This chain joins TRBV7-2 and TRBJ2-2; 7 nucleotides line up with TRBD1. The CDR3 totals 14 residues. CDR1 is SGHTA and CDR2 is FQGNSA in the germline V gene. The junction had 11 bases not matched to a gene; V was cut back by 4 bases and J by 12 bases. CDR3 sequence reads: CASSCRQGSVKLFF. The CDR3 bases are TGTGCCAGCAGCTGCCGACAGGGTAGTGTGAAGCTGTTTTTT.

The genes are TRBV20-1 and TRBJ2-5; 11 positions agree with TRBD2. The CDR3 is made up of 14 amino acids. The germline V gene encodes CDR1 DFQATT and CDR2 SNEGSKA (reference sequence). V dropped 3 bases and J dropped 9; count of bases not matched to a gene: 9. The CDR3 here is CSASSPWTSGSQYF. CDR3 DNA sequence: TGCAGTGCTAGTTCTCCTTGGACTAGCGGGTCCCAGTACTTC.

This clonotype was seen repeatedly, ten times or more. The J gene is TRBJ2-1, the V gene TRBV12-3 or TRBV12-4, with D perhaps TRBD2 (6 bases). This CDR3 is built from 15 residues. With 1 base removed from V and 4 bases from J, the gap between germline ends came to 11 bases. For the CDR3, the DNA is TGTGCCAGCAGTTTAGGGGCGGGATGGTACAATGAGCAGTTCTTC. This encodes CASSLGAGWYNEQFF.

This sequence joins TRBV9 and TRBJ1-4; D remains unclear. V was pared by 4 bases and J by 3 bases, with 13 bases between. The V gene's germline CDR1 is SGDLS and CDR2 YYNGEE. The CDR3 spans 15 residues. The DNA of the CDR3 is TGTGCCAGCAGCTTTTCCGCGAACTCTAATGAAAAACTGTTTTTT. Residues: CASSFSANSNEKLFF.

There are many counts of this clonotype. The rearrangement links TRBV6-1 to TRBJ2-7; 8 nucleotides match TRBD1. V shed 7 bases, J shed 6 bases, and the junction held 8 bases outside the gene matches. The CDR3 length is 13 residues. Germline loops: CDR1 MNHNS, CDR2 SASEGT. In DNA, the CDR3 is TGTGCCAGCAAAAGGGACAGGCGGGGCGAGCAGTACTTC. It yields the protein CASKRDRRGEQYF.

There are a few counts of this clonotype. CDR3 bases: TGTGCCAGCTCACCAAGGGCAGTCTCTGGAAACACCATATATTTT. Translation: CASSPRAVSGNTIYF. The chain couples TRBV18 to TRBJ1-3; D unclear. Trimming pared 2 bases from V and 0 bases from J, leaving 8 bases between. This CDR3 is built from 15 residues. Germline V CDR1 and CDR2: KGHSH, LQKENI.

V usage is TRBV5-1 and J usage is TRBJ2-7; D is unclear. V lost 2 bases to trimming and J lost 3 bases, with 12 bases between them. Germline assignment: CDR1 SGHRS and CDR2 YFSETQ. This CDR3 is built from 14 residues. CDR3 nucleotides: TGCGCCAGCAGCTTTTGGCAGAATAACTACGAGCAGTACTTC. Translating it yields CASSFWQNNYEQYF. The variable domain in full, completed from reference TRBV5-1 and TRBJ2-7, reads KAGVTQTPRYLIKTRGQQVTLSCSPISGHRSVSWYQQTPGQGLQFLFEYFSETQRNKGNFPGRFSGRQFSNSRSEMNVSTLELGDSALYLCASSFWQNNYEQYFGPGTRLTVT.

The chain employs TRBV3-1 and TRBJ2-3; D uncertain. V was pared by 0 bases and J by 2 bases, with 9 bases between. Germline V gene sequence: CDR1 LGHDT, CDR2 YNNKEL (reference sequence). The CDR3 has 15 residues. In nucleotides, the CDR3 is TGTGCCAGCAGCCAAGATCCTACCAACACAGATACGCAGTATTTT. Translated: CASSQDPTNTDTQYF.

This clonotype was seen more than once but under ten times. The V gene is TRBV12-3 or TRBV12-4, the J gene TRBJ2-5; D ambiguous. Trimming removed 3 bases at V and 2 bases at J, with 7 bases between. The CDR3 is made up of 13 amino acids. CDR3 in DNA: TGTGCCAGCAGTTTCTACCAGCAAGAGACCCAGTACTTC. This gives the protein CASSFYQQETQYF.

The CDR3 reads CASSFGNDYGYTF. CDR3 DNA sequence: TGCGCCAGCAGCTTCGGGAATGACTATGGCTACACCTTC. V and J are TRBV5-1 and TRBJ1-2; no definite D call. Germline-derived CDR1 and CDR2 are SGHRS and YFSETQ. The V and J ends lost 2 bases and 3 bases respectively, with 8 bases between them. The CDR3 is made up of 13 amino acids.

This clonotype was seen repeatedly, ten times or more. The rearrangement uses TRBV20-1 and TRBJ2-1, with D maybe TRBD2 (6 bases). The CDR3 runs 15 residues. The ends were cut back, 3 bases at V and 0 bases at J, with 12 bases in the middle. Looked up from germline, CDR1 is DFQATT and CDR2 is SNEGSKA (reference sequence). CDR3 residues: CSASGHGSSYNEQFF. The CDR3 nucleotides read TGCAGTGCTAGTGGCCACGGGAGCTCCTACAATGAGCAGTTCTTC.

The genes are TRBV30 and TRBJ1-4; 7 bases align to TRBD1. With V trimmed by 5 bases and J by 7 bases, 10 bases remained unmatched. This CDR3 has 14 residues. From germline, CDR1 is GTSNPN and CDR2 SVGIG (reference sequence). CDR3 loop: CAWQIRGASEKLFF. In DNA form, the CDR3 reads TGTGCCTGGCAGATCAGGGGGGCGAGTGAAAAACTGTTTTTT.